This T cell receptor beta chain was recorded in a study of T-cell reconstitution after alpha-beta-depleted transplantation in children. Study results and caveats: When one year had passed after transplant, most T-cell counts and diversity came from newly produced T cells. Several patients had high TCRbeta diversity at day 60; it came from surviving recipient T cells and thymic progenitors.

This clonotype was observed at least ten times. What it binds is unknown. Preparing the TCRbeta library involved the use of unique molecular identifiers. From the PCR reads, TCRdb called clonotypes with MiXCR, one entry per CDR3 protein. The profile shows approximately 300,000 distinct CDR3 sequences, roughly 8.2% of them singletons. The CDR3 has 12 amino acids. V dropped 1 base and J dropped 5 bases, with 6 bases sitting between them. Germline V gives CDR1 LGHDT, CDR2 YNNKEL (reference sequence). The sample consisted of peripheral blood, taken 360 days after TCRalphabeta/CD19-depleted stem cell transplant. V usage is TRBV3-1 and J usage is TRBJ2-7; tentative D call: TRBD2 (5 bases). The TCR sequence derives from a female patient younger than 10 who had a stem cell transplant for Fanconi anemia, so the T cells may come from the graft donor. The CDR3: CASSQGRNEQYF. The CDR3 coding sequence is TGTGCCAGCAGCCAAGGGAGGAACGAGCAGTACTTC.